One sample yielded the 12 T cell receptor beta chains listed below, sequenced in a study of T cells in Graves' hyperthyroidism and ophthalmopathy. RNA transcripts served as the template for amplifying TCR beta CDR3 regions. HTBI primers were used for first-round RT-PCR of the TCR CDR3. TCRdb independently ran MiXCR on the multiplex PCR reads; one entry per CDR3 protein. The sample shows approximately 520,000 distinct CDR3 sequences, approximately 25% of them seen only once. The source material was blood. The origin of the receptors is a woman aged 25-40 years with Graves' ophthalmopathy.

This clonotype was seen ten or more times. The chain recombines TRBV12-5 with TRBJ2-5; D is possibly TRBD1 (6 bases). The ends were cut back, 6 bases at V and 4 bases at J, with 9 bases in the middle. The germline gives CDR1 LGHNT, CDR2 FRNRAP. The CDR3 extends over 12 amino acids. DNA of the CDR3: TGTGCTAGTGGGACAGGTGGAGAGACCCAGTACTTC. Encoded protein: CASGTGGETQYF.

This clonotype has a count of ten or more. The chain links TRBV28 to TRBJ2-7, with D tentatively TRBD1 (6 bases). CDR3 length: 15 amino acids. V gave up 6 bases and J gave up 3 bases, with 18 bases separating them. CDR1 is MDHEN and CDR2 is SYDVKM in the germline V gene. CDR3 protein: CASRGTRRGIYEQYF. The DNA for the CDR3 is TGTGCCAGCAGGGGGACCAGAAGGGGGATCTACGAGCAGTACTTC.

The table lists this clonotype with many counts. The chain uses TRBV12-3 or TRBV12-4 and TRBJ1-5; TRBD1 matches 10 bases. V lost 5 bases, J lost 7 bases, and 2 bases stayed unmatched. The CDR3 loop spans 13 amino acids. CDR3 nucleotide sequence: TGTGCCAGCAGTCCGACAGGGGGCCAGCCCCAGCATTTT. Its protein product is CASSPTGGQPQHF.

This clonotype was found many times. CDR3 sequence reads: CASRSKQGEVETQYF. CDR3 sequence (DNA): TGTGCCAGCAGAAGTAAACAGGGAGAAGTAGAGACCCAGTACTTC. The rearrangement joins TRBV7-9 to TRBJ2-5; D possibly corresponds to TRBD1 (6 bases). From germline, CDR1 is SEHNR and CDR2 FQNEAQ (reference sequence). This CDR3 region has 15 residues. Trimming stripped 6 bases from V and 4 bases from J, with 18 bases between.

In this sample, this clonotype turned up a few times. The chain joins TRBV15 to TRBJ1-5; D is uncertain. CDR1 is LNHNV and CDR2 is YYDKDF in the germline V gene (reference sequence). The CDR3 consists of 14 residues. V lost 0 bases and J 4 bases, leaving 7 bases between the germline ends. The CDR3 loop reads CATSREQLNQPQHF. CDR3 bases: TGTGCCACCAGCAGAGAACAGCTAAATCAGCCCCAGCATTTT.

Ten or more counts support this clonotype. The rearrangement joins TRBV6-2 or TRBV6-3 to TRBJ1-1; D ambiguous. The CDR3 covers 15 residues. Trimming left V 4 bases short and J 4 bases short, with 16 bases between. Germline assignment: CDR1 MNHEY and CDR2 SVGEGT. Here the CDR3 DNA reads TGTGCCAGCAGTTTCCGGGAGCCTAGGAGCACTGAAGCTTTCTTT. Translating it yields CASSFREPRSTEAFF.

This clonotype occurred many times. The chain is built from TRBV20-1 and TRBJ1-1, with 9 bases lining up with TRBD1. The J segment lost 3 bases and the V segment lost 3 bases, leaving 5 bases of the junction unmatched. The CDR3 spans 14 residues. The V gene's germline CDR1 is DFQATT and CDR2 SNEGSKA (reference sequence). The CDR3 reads CSARSGTGHTEAFF. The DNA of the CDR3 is TGCAGTGCTAGGTCAGGGACAGGGCACACTGAAGCTTTCTTT.

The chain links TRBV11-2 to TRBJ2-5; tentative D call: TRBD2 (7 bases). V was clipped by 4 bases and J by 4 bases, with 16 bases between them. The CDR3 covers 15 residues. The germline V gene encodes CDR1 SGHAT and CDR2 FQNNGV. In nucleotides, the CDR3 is TGTGCCAGCAGCTGGGGGGGCAGCATCGGAGAGACCCAGTACTTC. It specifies CASSWGGSIGETQYF.

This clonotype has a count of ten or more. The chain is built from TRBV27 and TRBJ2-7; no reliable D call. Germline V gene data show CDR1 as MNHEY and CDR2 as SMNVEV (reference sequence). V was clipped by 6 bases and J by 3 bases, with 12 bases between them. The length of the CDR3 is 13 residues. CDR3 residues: CASRPLDLYEQYF. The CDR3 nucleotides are TGTGCCAGCAGACCCTTGGATCTCTACGAGCAGTACTTC.

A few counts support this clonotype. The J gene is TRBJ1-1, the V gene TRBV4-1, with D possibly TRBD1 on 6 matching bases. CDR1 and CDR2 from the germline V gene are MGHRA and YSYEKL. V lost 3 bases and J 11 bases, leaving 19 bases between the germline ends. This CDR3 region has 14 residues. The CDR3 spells CASSHPARGGEAFF. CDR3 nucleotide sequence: TGCGCCAGCAGCCACCCCGCCCGAGGGGGGGAGGCTTTCTTT.

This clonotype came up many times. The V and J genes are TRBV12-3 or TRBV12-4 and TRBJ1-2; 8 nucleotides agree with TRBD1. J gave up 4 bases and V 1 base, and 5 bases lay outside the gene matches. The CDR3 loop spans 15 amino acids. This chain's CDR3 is CASSLGGQDLYGYTF. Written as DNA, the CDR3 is TGTGCCAGCAGTTTAGGGGGACAGGATCTCTATGGCTACACCTTC.

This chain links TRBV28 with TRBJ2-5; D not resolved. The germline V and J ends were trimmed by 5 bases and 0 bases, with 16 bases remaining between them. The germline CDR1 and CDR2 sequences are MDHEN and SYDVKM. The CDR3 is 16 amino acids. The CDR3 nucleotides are TGTGCCAGCAGTGCCCCAATAGTGGGGTACCAAGAGACCCAGTACTTC. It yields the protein CASSAPIVGYQETQYF.